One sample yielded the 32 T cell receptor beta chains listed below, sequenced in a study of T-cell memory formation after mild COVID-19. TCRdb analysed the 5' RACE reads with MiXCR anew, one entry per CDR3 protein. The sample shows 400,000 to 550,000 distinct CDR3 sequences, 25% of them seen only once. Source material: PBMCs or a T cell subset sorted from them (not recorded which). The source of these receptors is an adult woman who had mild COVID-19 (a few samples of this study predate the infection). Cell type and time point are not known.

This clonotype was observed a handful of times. CDR3 residues: CASRLHNEQFF. CDR3 coding DNA: TGCGCCAGCAGACTACACAATGAGCAGTTCTTC. The chain recombines TRBV5-1 with TRBJ2-1, with D uncertain. V lost 5 bases to trimming and J lost 5 bases, with 5 bases between them. The CDR3 consists of 11 residues. CDR1 and CDR2 (germline): SGHRS, YFSETQ. The variable domain in full, with the rest retrieved from reference TRBV5-1 and TRBJ2-1, is KAGVTQTPRYLIKTRGQQVTLSCSPISGHRSVSWYQQTPGQGLQFLFEYFSETQRNKGNFPGRFSGRQFSNSRSEMNVSTLELGDSALYLCASRLHNEQFFGPGTRLTVL.

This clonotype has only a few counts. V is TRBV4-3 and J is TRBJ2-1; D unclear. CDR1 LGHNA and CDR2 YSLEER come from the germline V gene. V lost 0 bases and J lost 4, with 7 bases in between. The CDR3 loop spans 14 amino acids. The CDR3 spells CASSQDRMYNEQFF. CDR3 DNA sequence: TGCGCCAGCAGCCAAGATCGAATGTACAATGAGCAGTTCTTC.

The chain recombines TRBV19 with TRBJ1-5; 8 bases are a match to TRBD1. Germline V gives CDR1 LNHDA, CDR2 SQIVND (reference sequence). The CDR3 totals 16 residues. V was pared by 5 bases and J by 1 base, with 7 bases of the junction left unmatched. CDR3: CASSRQGIGSNQPQHF. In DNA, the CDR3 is TGTGCCAGTAGTCGACAGGGGATTGGAAGCAATCAGCCCCAGCATTTT.

The chain's CDR3 is CASSFISRVGGYTF. CDR3 DNA: TGCGCCAGCAGCTTCATTTCAAGGGTCGGGGGCTACACCTTC. This rearrangement joins TRBV4-3 to TRBJ1-2, with unresolved D. The V gene's germline CDR1 is LGHNA and CDR2 YSLEER. The germline V and J ends were trimmed by 5 bases and 8 bases, with 18 bases remaining between them. The CDR3 runs to 14 residues.

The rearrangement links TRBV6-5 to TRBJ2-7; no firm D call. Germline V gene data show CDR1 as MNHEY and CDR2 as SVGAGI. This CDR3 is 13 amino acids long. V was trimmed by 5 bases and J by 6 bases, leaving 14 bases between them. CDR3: CASSDPPKVEQYF. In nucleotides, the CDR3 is TGTGCCAGCAGTGACCCGCCTAAAGTCGAGCAGTACTTC.

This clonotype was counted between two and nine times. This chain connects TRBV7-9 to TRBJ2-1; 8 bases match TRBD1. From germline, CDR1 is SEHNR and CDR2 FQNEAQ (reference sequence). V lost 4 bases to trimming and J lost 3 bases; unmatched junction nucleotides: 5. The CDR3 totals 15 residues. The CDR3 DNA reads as TGTGCCAGCAGCTCGACAGGGGATGTCTACAATGAGCAGTTCTTC. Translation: CASSSTGDVYNEQFF.

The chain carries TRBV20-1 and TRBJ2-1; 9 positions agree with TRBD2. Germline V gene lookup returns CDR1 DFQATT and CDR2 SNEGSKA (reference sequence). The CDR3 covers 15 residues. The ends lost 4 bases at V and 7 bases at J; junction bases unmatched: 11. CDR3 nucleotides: TGCAGTGCTACGGTCGGGACTAGCTTCTTGAATGAGCAGTTCTTC. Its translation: CSATVGTSFLNEQFF.

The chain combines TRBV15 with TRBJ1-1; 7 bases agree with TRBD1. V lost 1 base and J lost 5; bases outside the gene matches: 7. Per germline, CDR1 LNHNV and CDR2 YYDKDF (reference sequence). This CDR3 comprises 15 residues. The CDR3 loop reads CATSRASGGQTEAFF. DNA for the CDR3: TGTGCCACCAGCAGAGCGTCAGGGGGTCAAACTGAAGCTTTCTTT.

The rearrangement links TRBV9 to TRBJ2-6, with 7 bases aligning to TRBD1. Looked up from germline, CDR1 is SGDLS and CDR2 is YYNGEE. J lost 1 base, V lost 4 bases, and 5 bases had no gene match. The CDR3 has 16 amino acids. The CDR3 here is CASSITTGSGANVLTF. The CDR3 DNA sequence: TGTGCCAGCAGCATCACGACAGGGTCTGGGGCCAACGTCCTGACTTTC.

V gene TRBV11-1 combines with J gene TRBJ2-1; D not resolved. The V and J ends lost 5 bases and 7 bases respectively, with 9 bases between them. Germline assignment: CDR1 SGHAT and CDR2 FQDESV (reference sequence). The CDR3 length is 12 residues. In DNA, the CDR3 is TGTGCCAGCAGCCCCGTGAAGAATGAGCAGTTCTTC. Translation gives CASSPVKNEQFF.

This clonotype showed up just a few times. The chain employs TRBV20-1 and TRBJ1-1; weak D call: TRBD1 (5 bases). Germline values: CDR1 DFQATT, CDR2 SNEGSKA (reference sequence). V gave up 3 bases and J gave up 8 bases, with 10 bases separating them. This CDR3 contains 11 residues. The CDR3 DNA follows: TGCAGTGCTAGTAATAGGACAGAAGCTTTCTTT. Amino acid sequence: CSASNRTEAFF.

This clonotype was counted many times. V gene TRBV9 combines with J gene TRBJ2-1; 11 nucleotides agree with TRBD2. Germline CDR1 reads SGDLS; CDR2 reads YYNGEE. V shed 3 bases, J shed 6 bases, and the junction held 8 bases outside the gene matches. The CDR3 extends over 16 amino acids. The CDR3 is CASSATLAGGRNEQFF. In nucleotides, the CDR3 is TGTGCCAGCAGCGCCACGCTAGCGGGGGGACGCAATGAGCAGTTCTTC.

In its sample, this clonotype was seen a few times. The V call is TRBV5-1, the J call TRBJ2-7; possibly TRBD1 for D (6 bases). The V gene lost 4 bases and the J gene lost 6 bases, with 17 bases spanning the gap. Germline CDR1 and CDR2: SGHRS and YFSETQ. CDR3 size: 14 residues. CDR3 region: CASSPSQGMGEQYF. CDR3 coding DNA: TGCGCCAGCAGCCCCTCCCAGGGGATGGGCGAGCAGTACTTC.

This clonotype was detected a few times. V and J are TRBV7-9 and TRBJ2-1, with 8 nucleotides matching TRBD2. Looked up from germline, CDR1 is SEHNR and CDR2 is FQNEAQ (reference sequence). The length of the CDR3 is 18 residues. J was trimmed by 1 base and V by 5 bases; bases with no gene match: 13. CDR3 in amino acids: CASSPILAEPGSYNEQFF. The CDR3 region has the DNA TGTGCCAGCAGCCCTATACTAGCGGAGCCGGGGTCCTACAATGAGCAGTTCTTC.

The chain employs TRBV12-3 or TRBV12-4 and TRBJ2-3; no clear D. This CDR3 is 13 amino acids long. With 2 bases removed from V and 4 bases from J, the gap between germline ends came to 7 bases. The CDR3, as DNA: TGTGCCAGCAGTTTAAACAGCCCAGATACGCAGTATTTT. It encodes CASSLNSPDTQYF.

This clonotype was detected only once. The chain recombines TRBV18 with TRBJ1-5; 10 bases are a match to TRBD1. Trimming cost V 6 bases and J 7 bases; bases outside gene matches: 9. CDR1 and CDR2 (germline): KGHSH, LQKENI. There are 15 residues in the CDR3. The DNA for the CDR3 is TGTGCCAGCTCCCAGGGACAGGGGTCCGGACAGCCCCAGCATTTT. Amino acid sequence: CASSQGQGSGQPQHF.

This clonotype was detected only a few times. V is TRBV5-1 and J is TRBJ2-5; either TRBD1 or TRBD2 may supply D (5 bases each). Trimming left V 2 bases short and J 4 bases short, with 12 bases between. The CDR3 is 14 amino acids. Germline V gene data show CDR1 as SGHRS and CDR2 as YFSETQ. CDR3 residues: CASSFGGDRETQYF. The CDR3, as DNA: TGCGCCAGCAGCTTTGGAGGAGACAGAGAGACCCAGTACTTC.

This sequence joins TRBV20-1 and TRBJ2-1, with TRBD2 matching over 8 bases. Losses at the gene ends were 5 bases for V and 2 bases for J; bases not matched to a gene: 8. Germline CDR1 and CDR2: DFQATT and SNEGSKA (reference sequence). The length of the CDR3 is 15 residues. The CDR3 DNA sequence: TGCAGTGCTCCATCGACTAGCGTACCCTACAATGAGCAGTTCTTC. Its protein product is CSAPSTSVPYNEQFF.

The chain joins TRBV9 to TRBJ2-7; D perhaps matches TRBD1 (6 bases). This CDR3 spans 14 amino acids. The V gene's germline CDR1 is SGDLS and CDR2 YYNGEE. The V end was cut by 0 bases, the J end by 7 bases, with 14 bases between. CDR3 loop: CASSVGNTGKEQYF. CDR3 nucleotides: TGTGCCAGCAGCGTAGGAAACACAGGGAAAGAGCAGTACTTC.

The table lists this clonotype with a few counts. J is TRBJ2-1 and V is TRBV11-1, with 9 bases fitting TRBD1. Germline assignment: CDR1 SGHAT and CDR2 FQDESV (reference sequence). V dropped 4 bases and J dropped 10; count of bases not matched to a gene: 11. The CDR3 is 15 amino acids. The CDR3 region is CASSSRITGGGEQFF. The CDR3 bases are TGTGCCAGCAGCTCCCGGATAACAGGGGGCGGGGAGCAGTTCTTC.

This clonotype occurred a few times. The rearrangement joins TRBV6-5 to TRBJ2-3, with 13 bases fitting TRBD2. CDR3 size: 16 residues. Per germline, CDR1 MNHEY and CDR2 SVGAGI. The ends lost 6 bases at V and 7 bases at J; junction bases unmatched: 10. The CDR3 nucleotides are TGTGCCAGCAGGCCCCCGGGACTAGCGGGAAGAAATACGCAGTATTTT. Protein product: CASRPPGLAGRNTQYF.

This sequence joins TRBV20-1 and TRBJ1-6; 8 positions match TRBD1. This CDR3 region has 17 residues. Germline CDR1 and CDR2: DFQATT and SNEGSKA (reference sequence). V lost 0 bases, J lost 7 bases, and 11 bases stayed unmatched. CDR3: CSARDSSTGGRNSPLHF. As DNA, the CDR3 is TGCAGTGCTAGAGATTCGTCTACAGGGGGGCGGAATTCACCCCTCCACTTT.

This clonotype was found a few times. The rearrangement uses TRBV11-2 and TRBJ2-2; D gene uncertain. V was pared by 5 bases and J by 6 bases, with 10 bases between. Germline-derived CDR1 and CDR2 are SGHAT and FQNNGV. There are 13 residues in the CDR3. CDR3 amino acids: CASSLRLSGELFF. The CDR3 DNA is TGTGCCAGCAGCCTAAGATTGTCCGGGGAGCTGTTTTTT.

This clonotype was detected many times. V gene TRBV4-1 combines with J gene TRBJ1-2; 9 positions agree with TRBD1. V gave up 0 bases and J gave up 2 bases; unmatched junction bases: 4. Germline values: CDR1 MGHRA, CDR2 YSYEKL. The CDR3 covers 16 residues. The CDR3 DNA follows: TGCGCCAGCAGCCAAGATCAGGGACAGGGAAACTATGGCTACACCTTC. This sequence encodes CASSQDQGQGNYGYTF.

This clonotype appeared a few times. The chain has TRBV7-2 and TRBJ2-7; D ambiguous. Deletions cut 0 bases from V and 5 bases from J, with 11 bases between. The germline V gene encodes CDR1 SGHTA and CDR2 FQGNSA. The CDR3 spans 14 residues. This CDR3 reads CASSLAATGDEQYF. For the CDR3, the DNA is TGTGCCAGCAGCTTAGCGGCCACCGGAGACGAGCAGTACTTC.

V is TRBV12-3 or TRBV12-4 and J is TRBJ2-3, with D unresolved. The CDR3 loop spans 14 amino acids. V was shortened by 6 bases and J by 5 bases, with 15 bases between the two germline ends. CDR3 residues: CASREHGSRDTQYF. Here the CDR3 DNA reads TGTGCCAGCAGGGAACATGGTTCCAGAGATACGCAGTATTTT.

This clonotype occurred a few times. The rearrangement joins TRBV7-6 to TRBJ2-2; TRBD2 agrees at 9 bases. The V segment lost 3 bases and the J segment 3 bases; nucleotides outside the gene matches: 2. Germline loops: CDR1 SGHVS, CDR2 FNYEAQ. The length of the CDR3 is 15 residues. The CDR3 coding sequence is TGTGCCAGCAGCTTCCTAGCGGGGTACACCGGGGAGCTGTTTTTT. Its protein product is CASSFLAGYTGELFF.

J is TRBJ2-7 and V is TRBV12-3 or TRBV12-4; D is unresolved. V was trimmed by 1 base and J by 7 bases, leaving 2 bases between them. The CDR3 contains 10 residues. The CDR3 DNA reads TGTGCCAGCAGTTTAGAAGAGCAGTACTTC. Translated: CASSLEEQYF.

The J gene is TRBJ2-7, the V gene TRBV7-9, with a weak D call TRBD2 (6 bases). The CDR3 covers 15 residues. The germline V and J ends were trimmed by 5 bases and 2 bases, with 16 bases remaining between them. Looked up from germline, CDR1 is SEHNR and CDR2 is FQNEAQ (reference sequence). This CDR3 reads CASSPYRDFPYEQYF. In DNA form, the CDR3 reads TGTGCCAGCAGCCCCTACCGGGACTTCCCCTACGAGCAGTACTTC.

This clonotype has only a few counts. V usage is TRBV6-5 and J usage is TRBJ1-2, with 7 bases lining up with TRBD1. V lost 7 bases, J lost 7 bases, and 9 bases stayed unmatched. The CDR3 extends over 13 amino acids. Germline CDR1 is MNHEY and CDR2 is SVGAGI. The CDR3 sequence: CASTADRTGGYTF. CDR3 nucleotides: TGTGCCAGCACTGCGGACAGGACGGGTGGCTACACCTTC.

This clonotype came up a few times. This CDR3 reads CASSLAQGLTEAFF. For the CDR3, the DNA is TGCGCCAGCAGCTTGGCTCAGGGTTTGACTGAAGCTTTCTTT. This chain uses TRBV5-1 with TRBJ1-1; perhaps TRBD1 as D (5 bases). The CDR3 has 14 residues. Germline values: CDR1 SGHRS, CDR2 YFSETQ. V lost 0 bases and J lost 5, with 11 bases in between.

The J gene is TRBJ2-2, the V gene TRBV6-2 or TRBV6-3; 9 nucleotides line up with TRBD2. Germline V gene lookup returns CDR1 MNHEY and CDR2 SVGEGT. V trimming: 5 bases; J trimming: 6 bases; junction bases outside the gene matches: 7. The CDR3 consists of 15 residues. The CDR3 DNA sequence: TGTGCCAGCAGTACGCGGGGGGGCAGTTCCGGGGAGCTGTTTTTT. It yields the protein CASSTRGGSSGELFF.